This TCR beta chain originates from a study of T cell repertoires in cytomegalovirus infection (dated by TCRdb to about 2019). For context, the study as a whole: The HLA type of each donor mattered for the analysis, because public TCR beta signatures pointed to carriage of CMV infection along with the matching HLA type. Results and caveats for the whole study, not just this receptor: In both this cohort and an independent roughly 400-donor cohort, the cumulative frequency of public TCR beta family members distinguished carriers of CMV infection plus the relevant HLA type. The ex vivo response was dominated by HLA-C-restricted CMV-specific TCR beta clonotypes, which also provided the single most frequent clonotype in two of eight donors.

Note on this clonotype: Its antigen is unknown. One end of the junction fails to match germline, which may point to a read error.

The sequencing machine was an Illumina HiSeq 1500. TCRdb reran the public reads through fastp at Q25 and MiXCR, keeping productive beta chains. All rows with the same CDR3 protein become a single entry with the most common DNA and genes. Here the sample has 6,500 to 9,500 distinct CDR3 sequences; around 50% occur a single time. The top ten clonotypes cover under 80% of the sample. From a lookup of the germline V gene, CDR1 and CDR2 are SGHVS and FNYEAQ. The CDR3 holds 16 amino acids from the cysteine to the phenylalanine. Here the CDR3 DNA is all that survives: 48 bases in frame from base 1. The sequence is built from TRBV7-6 and TRBJ2-7; 8 bases in the junction line up with TRBD1. The TCR comes from a human donor in good health (CMV status not recorded). Some clones in this sample may be carry-over from other donors' samples. The sample was PBMCs, sequenced either directly or after in vitro stimulation (not recorded which). CDR3 sequence: CASSLGPQGVSYEKYF. The nucleotide sequence reads TGTGCAAGCAGCTTAGGACCACAGGGGGTCTCCTACGAAAAGTACTTC. The full variable domain, with segments outside the CDR3 supplied by the reference TRBV7-6 and TRBJ2-7 proteins, appears as GAGVSQSPRYKVTKRGQDVALRCDPISGHVSLYWYRQALGQGPEFLTYFNYEAQQDKSGLPNDRFSAERPEGSISTLTIQRTEQRDSAMYRCASSLGPQGVSYEKYFGPGTRLTVT.